The subject of this entry is one T cell receptor (beta chain). This specimen comes from a study of blood T cell repertoires in COVID-19. Study summary: From the United States, Italy and Spain came samples of acute and convalescent COVID-19. The cDNA or gDNA used as material had been derived from T cells, B-cell-depleted T cells, or PBMCs.

The CDR3 extends over 15 amino acids. The V gene lost 3 bases and the J gene lost 6 bases, with 17 bases spanning the gap. Germline lookup yields CDR1 LNHDA and CDR2 SQIVND (reference sequence). In the study's own analysis: The assay estimated nucleated cells by amplifying reference gene primers. Sequencing used immunoSEQ multiplex PCR; TCRdb keeps in-frame clones, though not all of them. That table is the source of V, J and clone size, and D and trimming were worked out from the DNA. The data hold about 79,000 clones, with around 88% observed a single time. This TCR came from an older man with active or convalescent COVID-19. The J gene is TRBJ1-2, the V gene TRBV19, with no clear D. Sequencing input: peripheral blood. DNA of the CDR3: TGTGCCAGTAGTATCACTATAGTGTTTCGTGATGGCTACACCTTC. It encodes CASSITIVFRDGYTF.